This passage covers 21 T cell receptor beta chains from one sample sequenced in a study of blood T cell repertoires in COVID-19. TCRdb keeps only in-frame clones here, not all; method: immunoSEQ multiplex PCR. The sample includes around 42,000 clones, approximately 85% of them seen just once. Sequenced material: peripheral blood. The receptor set was obtained from a human donor in a cohort sampled during active COVID-19.

V usage is TRBV24-1 and J usage is TRBJ1-1; the D gene is possibly TRBD1 (5 bases). Germline V gene sequence: CDR1 KGHDR, CDR2 SFDVKD. The CDR3 consists of 13 residues. Trimming pared 5 bases from V and 4 bases from J, leaving 10 bases between. The CDR3 is CATSGRASTEAFF. The CDR3 DNA sequence: TGTGCCACCAGTGGCAGGGCGTCCACTGAAGCTTTCTTT.

The table lists this clone with a few counts. The V and J genes are TRBV4-3 and TRBJ2-3, with 7 bases that match TRBD1. The V gene's germline CDR1 is LGHNA and CDR2 YSLEER. The CDR3 extends over 15 amino acids. After removal of 4 bases from V and 5 bases from J, the junction contained 9 bases not matched to a gene. The CDR3 loop is CASSLDLQGEDTQYF. The CDR3 nucleotides read TGCGCCAGCAGCCTTGACCTCCAGGGGGAAGATACGCAGTATTTT.

The chain employs TRBV18 and TRBJ1-5; a possible D gene is TRBD1 (6 bases). The CDR3 loop spans 13 amino acids. Deletions cut 2 bases from V and 7 bases from J, with 9 bases between. Germline-derived CDR1 and CDR2 are KGHSH and LQKENI. In nucleotides, the CDR3 is TGTGCCAGCTCACCAGCAGGGGAGCAGCCCCAGCATTTT. Its translation is CASSPAGEQPQHF.

This chain uses TRBV7-8 with TRBJ2-3, with D unclear. CDR1 is SGHVS, CDR2 FQNEAQ, per germline. This CDR3 is built from 13 residues. Trimming took off 5 bases at V and 6 bases at J, with 12 bases between the two ends. CDR3 sequence: CASSKLPLDTQYF. The CDR3 coding sequence is TGTGCCAGCAGCAAACTCCCTTTGGATACGCAGTATTTT.

DNA for the CDR3: TGCGCCAGCAGCTTGGAGGGTCGACTAGCGGGGGGCCAGCAGTTCTTC. Translation gives CASSLEGRLAGGQQFF. The chain carries TRBV5-1 and TRBJ2-1; 13 bases map to TRBD2. V lost 0 bases, J lost 11 bases, and 8 bases stayed unmatched. The CDR3 contains 16 residues. Germline CDR1 and CDR2: SGHRS and YFSETQ.

Only a few counts were recorded for this clone. This chain uses TRBV4-2 with TRBJ2-7; 9 nucleotides line up with TRBD2. CDR3 length equals 18 residues. V gave up 0 bases and J gave up 4 bases; unmatched junction bases: 13. Germline V lookup: CDR1 LGHNA, CDR2 YNFKEQ. The CDR3 loop reads CASSQDRSGGTNLYEQYF. The CDR3 region has the DNA TGTGCCAGCAGCCAAGATCGGAGCGGGGGGACCAATTTATACGAGCAGTACTTC.

V gene TRBV28 combines with J gene TRBJ2-5; 9 nucleotides align to TRBD2. With V trimmed by 7 bases and J by 4 bases, 10 bases remained unmatched. The CDR3 is made up of 15 amino acids. Germline V gives CDR1 MDHEN, CDR2 SYDVKM. CDR3 in amino acids: CASTLAGTWGETQYF. As DNA, the CDR3 is TGTGCCAGCACTCTAGCGGGGACGTGGGGAGAGACCCAGTACTTC.

The chain employs TRBV10-3 and TRBJ1-2; 10 bases are a match to TRBD1. With V trimmed by 7 bases and J by 8 bases, 13 bases remained unmatched. Germline CDR1 is ENHRY and CDR2 is SYGVKD. CDR3 length: 15 residues. CDR3 nucleotides: TGTGCCATCACCCCCCGGGACAGGGGTCTAGGGGGCTACACCTTC. Its protein is CAITPRDRGLGGYTF.

The rearrangement uses TRBV5-6 and TRBJ1-2; D remains ambiguous. CDR3 length equals 12 residues. Germline lookup yields CDR1 SGHDT and CDR2 YYEEEE. V was trimmed by 4 bases and J by 3 bases, leaving 7 bases between them. The CDR3 region has the DNA TGTGCCAGCAGCCGCCGAGACTATGGCTACACCTTC. Protein sequence: CASSRRDYGYTF.

This clone was counted a few times. V is TRBV5-1 and J is TRBJ1-1; D is possibly TRBD1 (6 bases). The V gene's germline CDR1 is SGHRS and CDR2 YFSETQ. Trimming took off 7 bases at V and 1 base at J, with 11 bases between the two ends. This CDR3 has 13 amino acids. The CDR3: CASREQGNTEAFF. In nucleotides, the CDR3 is TGCGCCAGCCGCGAACAGGGGAACACTGAAGCTTTCTTT.

The genes are TRBV7-2 and TRBJ2-7; tentative D call: TRBD2 (5 bases). The germline gives CDR1 SGHTA, CDR2 FQGNSA. The CDR3 totals 14 residues. Trimming took 2 bases from V and 0 from J, leaving 8 bases between them. CDR3 DNA: TGTGCCAGCAGCTTAACTAGGAGCTCCTACGAGCAGTACTTC. Translated: CASSLTRSSYEQYF.

The chain is built from TRBV5-1 and TRBJ1-1; 11 bases agree with TRBD1. V was pared by 4 bases and J by 4 bases, with 6 bases of the junction left unmatched. In germline, CDR1 is SGHRS, CDR2 YFSETQ. This CDR3 has 15 residues. The CDR3 region is CASSRIGQGATEAFF. CDR3 DNA sequence: TGCGCCAGCAGCAGGATCGGACAGGGGGCCACTGAAGCTTTCTTT.

The gene calls are TRBV6-6 and TRBJ2-7; 7 bases are shared with TRBD1. Trimming removed 5 bases from V and 6 bases from J; junction bases left unmatched: 13. Germline CDR1 is MNHNY and CDR2 is SVGAGI (reference sequence). The CDR3 has 15 residues. The CDR3 reads CASSPPATGRGEQYF. The CDR3 bases are TGTGCCAGCAGTCCACCCGCGACAGGGAGAGGCGAGCAGTACTTC.

The chain joins TRBV7-9 to TRBJ2-1, with TRBD2 identical over 10 bases. V was pared by 3 bases and J by 9 bases, with 5 bases of the junction left unmatched. This CDR3 has 14 residues. Germline values: CDR1 SEHNR, CDR2 FQNEAQ (reference sequence). The CDR3 DNA reads TGTGCCAGCAGCTTCTTAGCGGGGGGTACTGAGCAGTTCTTC. Translating it yields CASSFLAGGTEQFF.

By share of the sample, this clone is large. This rearrangement joins TRBV6-5 to TRBJ2-2, with TRBD1 as a possible D gene (5 bases). This CDR3 spans 13 amino acids. Trimming removed 7 bases from V and 6 bases from J, with 12 bases in between. CDR1 is MNHEY and CDR2 is SVGAGI in the germline V gene. The CDR3 sequence: CASTYQGSGELFF. DNA for the CDR3: TGTGCCAGCACCTACCAGGGCTCCGGGGAGCTGTTTTTT.

The chain links TRBV9 to TRBJ2-6; no definite D call. V was pared by 4 bases and J by 1 base, with 12 bases between. CDR3 length: 16 amino acids. Per germline, CDR1 SGDLS and CDR2 YYNGEE. The chain's CDR3 is CASSSRVISGANVLTF. The DNA of the CDR3 is TGTGCCAGCAGCTCCCGGGTCATATCTGGGGCCAACGTCCTGACTTTC.

The genes are TRBV2 and TRBJ2-7; the match to TRBD1 covers 12 bases. V shed 6 bases, J shed 4 bases, and the junction held 4 bases outside the gene matches. This CDR3 is built from 14 residues. The germline V gene encodes CDR1 SNHLY and CDR2 FYNNEI. The CDR3 nucleotides are TGTGCCAGCAGACCGGGACAGGGGGCTTACGAGCAGTACTTC. Amino acids: CASRPGQGAYEQYF.

The chain couples TRBV6-1 to TRBJ2-4; D ambiguous. CDR3 length: 15 amino acids. V was shortened by 0 bases and J by 0 bases, with 6 bases between the two germline ends. The germline V gene encodes CDR1 MNHNS and CDR2 SASEGT. CDR3 region: CASSEAAGAKNIQYF. As DNA, the CDR3 is TGTGCCAGCAGTGAAGCAGCAGGAGCCAAAAACATTCAGTACTTC.

The sample holds a few counts of this clone. This sample includes further DNA sequences coding for the same CDR3. The chain links TRBV7-3 to TRBJ2-1, with 7 bases fitting TRBD2. J was trimmed by 7 bases and V by 4 bases; bases with no gene match: 4. The length of the CDR3 is 13 residues. Looked up from germline, CDR1 is SGHTA and CDR2 is FQGTGA. In DNA form, the CDR3 reads TGTGCCAGCAGCTGGGGGGGAAGGAATGAGCAGTTCTTC. This gives the protein CASSWGGRNEQFF.

This clone turned up a few times. The genes are TRBV19 and TRBJ2-7, with 8 bases lining up with TRBD1. This CDR3 is built from 15 residues. The germline CDR1 and CDR2 sequences are LNHDA and SQIVND (reference sequence). The junction had 9 bases not matched to a gene; V was cut back by 5 bases and J by 3 bases. The CDR3 protein is CASSSDRGPRYEQYF. As DNA, the CDR3 is TGTGCCAGTAGTTCAGACAGGGGACCTCGCTACGAGCAGTACTTC.

The chain employs TRBV7-9 and TRBJ2-7; the D is unclear. V lost 4 bases and J 4 bases, leaving 5 bases between the germline ends. Germline assignment: CDR1 SEHNR and CDR2 FQNEAQ (reference sequence). CDR3 length equals 11 residues. The CDR3: CASSSPYEQYF. The CDR3 region has the DNA TGTGCCAGCAGCTCCCCGTACGAGCAGTACTTC.